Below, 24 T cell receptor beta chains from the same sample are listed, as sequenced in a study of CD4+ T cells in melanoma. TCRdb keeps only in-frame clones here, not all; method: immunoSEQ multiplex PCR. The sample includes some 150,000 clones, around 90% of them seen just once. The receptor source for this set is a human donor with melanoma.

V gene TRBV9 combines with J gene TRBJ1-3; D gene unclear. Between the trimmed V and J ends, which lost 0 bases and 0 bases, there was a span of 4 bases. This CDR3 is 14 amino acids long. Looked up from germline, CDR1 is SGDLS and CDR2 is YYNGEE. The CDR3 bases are TGTGCCAGCAGCGTAGTGCCCTCTGGAAACACCATATATTTT. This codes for CASSVVPSGNTIYF.

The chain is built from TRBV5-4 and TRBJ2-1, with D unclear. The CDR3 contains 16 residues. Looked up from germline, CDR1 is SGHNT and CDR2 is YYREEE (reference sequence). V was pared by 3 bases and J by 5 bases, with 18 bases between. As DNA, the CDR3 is TGTGCCAGCAGCTCACTCTCCTCCGGACCCAACAATGAGCAGTTCTTC. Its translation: CASSSLSSGPNNEQFF.

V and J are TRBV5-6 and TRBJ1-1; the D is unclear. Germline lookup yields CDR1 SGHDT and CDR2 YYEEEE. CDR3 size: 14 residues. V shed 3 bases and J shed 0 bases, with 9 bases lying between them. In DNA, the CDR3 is TGTGCCAGCAGCTACCGCCTATTGAACACTGAAGCTTTCTTT. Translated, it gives CASSYRLLNTEAFF.

CDR3 sequence: CASWDRGSRGAFF. The DNA for the CDR3 is TGTGCCAGCTGGGACAGGGGGTCCCGGGGAGCTTTCTTT. This chain connects TRBV6-5 to TRBJ1-1, with TRBD1 identical over 11 bases. The junction had 9 bases not matched to a gene; V was cut back by 8 bases and J by 10 bases. Germline V gene data show CDR1 as MNHEY and CDR2 as SVGAGI. The CDR3 totals 13 residues.

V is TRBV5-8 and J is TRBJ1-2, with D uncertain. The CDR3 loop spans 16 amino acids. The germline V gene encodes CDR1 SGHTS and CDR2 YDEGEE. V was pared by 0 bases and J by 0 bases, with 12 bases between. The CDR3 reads CASSLGRIETNYGYTF. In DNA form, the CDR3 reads TGTGCCAGCAGCTTGGGTAGGATCGAGACTAACTATGGCTACACCTTC.

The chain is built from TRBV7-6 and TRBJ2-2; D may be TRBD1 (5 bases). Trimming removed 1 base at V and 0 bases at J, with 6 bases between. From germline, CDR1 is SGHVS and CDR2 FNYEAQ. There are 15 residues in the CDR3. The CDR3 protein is CASSLEGPNTGELFF. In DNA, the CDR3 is TGTGCCAGCAGCTTAGAGGGGCCGAACACCGGGGAGCTGTTTTTT.

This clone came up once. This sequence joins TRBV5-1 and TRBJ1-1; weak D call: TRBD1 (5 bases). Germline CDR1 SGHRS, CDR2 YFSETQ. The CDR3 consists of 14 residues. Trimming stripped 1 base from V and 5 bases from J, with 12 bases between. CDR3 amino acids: CASSLHGAVTEAFF. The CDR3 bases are TGCGCCAGCAGCTTGCATGGGGCGGTGACTGAAGCTTTCTTT.

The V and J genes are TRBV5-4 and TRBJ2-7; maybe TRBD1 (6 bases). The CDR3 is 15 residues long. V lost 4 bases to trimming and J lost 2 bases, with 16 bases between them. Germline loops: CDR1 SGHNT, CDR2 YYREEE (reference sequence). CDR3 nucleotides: TGTGCCAGCAGCATGGCAGGTGGGGGCCCCTACGAGCAGTACTTC. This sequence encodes CASSMAGGGPYEQYF.

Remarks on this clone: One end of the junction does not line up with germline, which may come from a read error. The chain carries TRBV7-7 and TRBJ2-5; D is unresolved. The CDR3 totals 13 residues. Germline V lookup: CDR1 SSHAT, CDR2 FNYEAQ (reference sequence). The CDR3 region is CASSLASQETQYF. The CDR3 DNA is TGTGCTAGCAGCTTAGCCAGCCAAGAGACCCAGTACTTC.

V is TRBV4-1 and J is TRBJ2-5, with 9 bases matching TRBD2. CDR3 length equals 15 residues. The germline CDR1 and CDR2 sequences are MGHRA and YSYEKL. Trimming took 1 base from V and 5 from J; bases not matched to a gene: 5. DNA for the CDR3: TGCGCCAGCAGCCAAGTGGCGGGGGGGCGGGAGACCCAGTACTTC. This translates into CASSQVAGGRETQYF.

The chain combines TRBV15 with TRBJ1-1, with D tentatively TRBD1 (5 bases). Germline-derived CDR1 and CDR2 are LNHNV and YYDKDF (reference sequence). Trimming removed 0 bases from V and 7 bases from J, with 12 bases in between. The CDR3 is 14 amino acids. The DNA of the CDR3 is TGTGCCACCAGCAGAGATCGGGCGGGGGTTGAAGCTTTCTTT. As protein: CATSRDRAGVEAFF.

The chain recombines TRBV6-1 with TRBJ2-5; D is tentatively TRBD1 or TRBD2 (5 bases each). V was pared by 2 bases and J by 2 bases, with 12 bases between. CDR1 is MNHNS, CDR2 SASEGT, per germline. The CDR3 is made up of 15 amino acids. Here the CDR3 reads CASSEMLGPQETQYF. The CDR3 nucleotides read TGTGCCAGCAGTGAAATGTTGGGACCGCAAGAGACCCAGTACTTC.

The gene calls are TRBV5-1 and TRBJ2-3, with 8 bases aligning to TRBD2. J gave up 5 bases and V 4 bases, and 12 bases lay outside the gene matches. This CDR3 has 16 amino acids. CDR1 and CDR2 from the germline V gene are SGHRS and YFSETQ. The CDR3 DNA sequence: TGCGCCAGCAGCGCCGTTACGGGGGGGCAAGTAGATACGCAGTATTTT. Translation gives CASSAVTGGQVDTQYF.

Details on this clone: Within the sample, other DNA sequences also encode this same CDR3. CDR3 coding DNA: TGTGCCAGCAGGACTGGCAATCAGCCCCAGCATTTT. Residues: CASRTGNQPQHF. The chain uses TRBV6-5 and TRBJ1-5; D uncertain. The germline V gene has CDR1 MNHEY and CDR2 SVGAGI. The V and J ends lost 6 bases and 2 bases respectively, with 5 bases between them. The CDR3 spans 12 residues.

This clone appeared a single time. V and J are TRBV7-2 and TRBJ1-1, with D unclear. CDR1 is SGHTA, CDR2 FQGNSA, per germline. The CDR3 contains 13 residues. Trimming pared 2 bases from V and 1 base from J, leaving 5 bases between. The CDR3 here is CASSLTKNTEAFF. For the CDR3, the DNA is TGTGCCAGCAGCTTAACTAAGAACACTGAAGCTTTCTTT.

The CDR3 loop reads CASSFGGAASDYNEQFF. CDR3 nucleotides: TGTGCCAGCAGTTTTGGGGGCGCAGCTTCCGACTACAATGAGCAGTTCTTC. This chain joins TRBV28 and TRBJ2-1, with TRBD1 as a possible D gene (6 bases). Germline assignment: CDR1 MDHEN and CDR2 SYDVKM. V lost 3 bases to trimming and J lost 3 bases, with 18 bases between them. CDR3 size: 17 residues.

The CDR3 sequence: CSVEDRGSSYEQYF. CDR3 in DNA: TGCAGCGTTGAAGACAGGGGTTCGTCCTACGAGCAGTACTTC. This chain connects TRBV29-1 to TRBJ2-7; a weak D match, TRBD1 (6 bases). Deletions cut 0 bases from V and 1 base from J, with 10 bases between. Germline loops: CDR1 SQVTM, CDR2 ANQGSEA. CDR3 length: 14 residues.

In DNA, the CDR3 is TGCGCCAGCAGCTCATCTGCGACAGGGGCTGACGAGCAGTACTTC. As protein: CASSSSATGADEQYF. This chain connects TRBV5-1 to TRBJ2-7; TRBD1 matches 8 bases. The CDR3 sequence is 15 residues long. Germline CDR1 reads SGHRS; CDR2 reads YFSETQ. J was trimmed by 5 bases and V by 3 bases; bases with no gene match: 10. The complete variable domain, with remaining parts taken from reference TRBV5-1 and TRBJ2-7, reads KAGVTQTPRYLIKTRGQQVTLSCSPISGHRSVSWYQQTPGQGLQFLFEYFSETQRNKGNFPGRFSGRQFSNSRSEMNVSTLELGDSALYLCASSSSATGADEQYFGPGTRLTVT.

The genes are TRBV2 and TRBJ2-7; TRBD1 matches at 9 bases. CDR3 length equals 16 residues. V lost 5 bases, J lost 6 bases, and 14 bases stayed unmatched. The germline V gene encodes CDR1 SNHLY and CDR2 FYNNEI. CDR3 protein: CASSLRAGQGRSEQYF. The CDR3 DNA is TGTGCCAGCAGTCTTAGGGCTGGACAGGGGCGAAGCGAGCAGTACTTC.

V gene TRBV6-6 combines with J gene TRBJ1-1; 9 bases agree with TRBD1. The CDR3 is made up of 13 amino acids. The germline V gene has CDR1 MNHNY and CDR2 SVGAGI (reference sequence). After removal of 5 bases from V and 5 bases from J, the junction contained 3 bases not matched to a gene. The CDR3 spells CASSTGGRTEAFF. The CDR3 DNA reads TGTGCCAGCAGTACAGGGGGCAGGACTGAAGCTTTCTTT.

The CDR3, as DNA: TGTGCCAGCAGCCACGGACAGGCCTTATACAATGAGCAGTTCTTC. Translating it yields CASSHGQALYNEQFF. The chain combines TRBV5-8 with TRBJ2-1, with 7 nucleotides matching TRBD1. CDR1 and CDR2 (germline): SGHTS, YDEGEE. The length of the CDR3 is 15 residues. V shed 4 bases and J 4 bases; nucleotides not matched to a gene: 8.

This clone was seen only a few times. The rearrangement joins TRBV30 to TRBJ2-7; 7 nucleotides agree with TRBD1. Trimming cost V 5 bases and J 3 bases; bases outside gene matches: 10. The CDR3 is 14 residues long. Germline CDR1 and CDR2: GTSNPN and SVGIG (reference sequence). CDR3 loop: CAWGLRDRDYEQYF. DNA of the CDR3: TGTGCCTGGGGCCTCCGGGACAGAGACTACGAGCAGTACTTC.

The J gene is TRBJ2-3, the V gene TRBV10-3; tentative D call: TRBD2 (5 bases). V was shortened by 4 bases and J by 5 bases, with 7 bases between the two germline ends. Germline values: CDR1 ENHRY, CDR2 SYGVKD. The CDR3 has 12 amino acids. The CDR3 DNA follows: TGTGCCATCAGTGCCCGGGAAGATACGCAGTATTTT. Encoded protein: CAISAREDTQYF.

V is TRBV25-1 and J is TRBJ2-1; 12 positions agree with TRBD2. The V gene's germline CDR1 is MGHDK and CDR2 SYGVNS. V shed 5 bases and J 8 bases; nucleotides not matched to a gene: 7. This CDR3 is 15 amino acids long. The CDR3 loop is CASSPTSGGPHEQFF. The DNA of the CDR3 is TGTGCCAGCAGTCCCACTAGCGGGGGGCCCCATGAGCAGTTCTTC.